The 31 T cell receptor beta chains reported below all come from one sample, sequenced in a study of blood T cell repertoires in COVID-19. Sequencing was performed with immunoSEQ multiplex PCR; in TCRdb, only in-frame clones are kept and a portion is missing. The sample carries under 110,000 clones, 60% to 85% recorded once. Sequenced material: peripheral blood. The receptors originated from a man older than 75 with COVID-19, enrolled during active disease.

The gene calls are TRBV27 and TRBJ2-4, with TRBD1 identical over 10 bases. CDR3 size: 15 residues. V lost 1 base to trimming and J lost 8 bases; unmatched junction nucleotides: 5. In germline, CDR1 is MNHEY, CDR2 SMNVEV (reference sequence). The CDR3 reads CASSLFGTGVDIQYF. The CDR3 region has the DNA TGTGCCAGCAGTTTATTCGGGACAGGGGTGGACATTCAGTACTTC.

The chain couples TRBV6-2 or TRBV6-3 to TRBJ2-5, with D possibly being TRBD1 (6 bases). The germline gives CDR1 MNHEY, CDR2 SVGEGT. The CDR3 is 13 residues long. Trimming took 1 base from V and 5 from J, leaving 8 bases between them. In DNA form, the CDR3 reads TGTGCCAGCAGTTACTACAGGGTGGAGACCCAGTACTTC. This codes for CASSYYRVETQYF.

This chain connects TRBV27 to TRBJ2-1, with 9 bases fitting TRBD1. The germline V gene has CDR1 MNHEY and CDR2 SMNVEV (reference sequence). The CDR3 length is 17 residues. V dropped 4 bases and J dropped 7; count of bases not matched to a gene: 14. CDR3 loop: CASSSLRDRVGKNEQFF. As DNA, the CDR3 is TGTGCCAGCAGTTCCCTTCGGGACAGGGTGGGCAAGAATGAGCAGTTCTTC.

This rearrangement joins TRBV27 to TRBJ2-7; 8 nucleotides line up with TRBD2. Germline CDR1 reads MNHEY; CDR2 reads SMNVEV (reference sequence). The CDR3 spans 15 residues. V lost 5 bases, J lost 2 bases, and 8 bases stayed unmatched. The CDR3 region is CASSPSGTSPYEQYF. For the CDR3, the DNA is TGTGCCAGCAGTCCATCCGGGACTAGTCCCTACGAGCAGTACTTC.

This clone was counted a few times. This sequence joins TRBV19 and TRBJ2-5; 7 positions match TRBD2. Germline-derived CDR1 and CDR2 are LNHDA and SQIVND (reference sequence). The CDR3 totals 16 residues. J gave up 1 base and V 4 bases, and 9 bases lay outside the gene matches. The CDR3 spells CASSRTTREGQETQYF. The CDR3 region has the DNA TGTGCCAGTAGTAGAACCACCAGGGAGGGCCAAGAGACCCAGTACTTC.

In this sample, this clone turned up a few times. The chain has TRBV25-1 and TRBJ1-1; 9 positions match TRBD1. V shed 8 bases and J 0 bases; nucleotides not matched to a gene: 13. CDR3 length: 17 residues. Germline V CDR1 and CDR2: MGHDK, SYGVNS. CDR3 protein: CASGGDREGGMNTEAFF. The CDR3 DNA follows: TGTGCCAGCGGTGGGGACAGGGAAGGAGGCATGAACACTGAAGCTTTCTTT.

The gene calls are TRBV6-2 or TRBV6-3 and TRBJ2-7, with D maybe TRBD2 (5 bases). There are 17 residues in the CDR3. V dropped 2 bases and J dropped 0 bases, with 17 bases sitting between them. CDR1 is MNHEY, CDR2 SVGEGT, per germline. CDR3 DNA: TGTGCCAGCAGTTACCCTAAGCGGTCTTGGTTCTCCTACGAGCAGTACTTC. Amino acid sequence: CASSYPKRSWFSYEQYF.

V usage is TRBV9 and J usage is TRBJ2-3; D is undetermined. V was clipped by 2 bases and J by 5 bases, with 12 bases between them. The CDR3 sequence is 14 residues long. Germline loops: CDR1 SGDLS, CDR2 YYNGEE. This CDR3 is CASSVRPRRDTQYF. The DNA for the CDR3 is TGTGCCAGCAGCGTTCGTCCGAGGCGAGATACGCAGTATTTT.

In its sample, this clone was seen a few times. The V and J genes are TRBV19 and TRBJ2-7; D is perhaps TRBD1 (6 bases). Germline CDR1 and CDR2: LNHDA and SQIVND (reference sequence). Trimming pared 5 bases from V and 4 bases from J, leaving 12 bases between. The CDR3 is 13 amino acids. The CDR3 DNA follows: TGTGCCAGTAGTCCGGACAGAAATTACGAGCAGTACTTC. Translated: CASSPDRNYEQYF.

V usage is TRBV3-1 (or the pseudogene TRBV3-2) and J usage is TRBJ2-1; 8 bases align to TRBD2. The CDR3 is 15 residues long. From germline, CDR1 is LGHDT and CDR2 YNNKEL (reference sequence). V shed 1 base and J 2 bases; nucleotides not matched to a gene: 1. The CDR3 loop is CASSQGAGAYNEQFF. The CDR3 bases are TGTGCCAGCAGCCAAGGAGCGGGAGCCTACAATGAGCAGTTCTTC.

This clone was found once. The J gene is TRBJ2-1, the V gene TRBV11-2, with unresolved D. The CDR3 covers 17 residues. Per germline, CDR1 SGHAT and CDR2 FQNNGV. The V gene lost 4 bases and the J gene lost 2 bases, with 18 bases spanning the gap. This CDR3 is CASSSHRGLVTYNEQFF. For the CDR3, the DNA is TGTGCCAGCAGCTCACATCGAGGCCTGGTAACCTACAATGAGCAGTTCTTC.

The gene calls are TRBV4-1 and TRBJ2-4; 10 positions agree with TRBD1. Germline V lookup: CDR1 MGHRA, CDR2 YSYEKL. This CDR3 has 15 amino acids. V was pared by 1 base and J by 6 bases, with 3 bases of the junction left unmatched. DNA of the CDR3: TGCGCCAGCAGCCAAGTGGGACAGGGGACAAACATTCAGTACTTC. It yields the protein CASSQVGQGTNIQYF.

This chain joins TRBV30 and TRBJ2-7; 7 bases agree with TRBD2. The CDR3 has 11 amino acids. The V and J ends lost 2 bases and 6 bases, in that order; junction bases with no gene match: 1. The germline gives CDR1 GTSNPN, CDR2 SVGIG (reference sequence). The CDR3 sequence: CAWSWEGEQYF. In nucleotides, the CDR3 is TGTGCCTGGAGTTGGGAGGGCGAGCAGTACTTC.

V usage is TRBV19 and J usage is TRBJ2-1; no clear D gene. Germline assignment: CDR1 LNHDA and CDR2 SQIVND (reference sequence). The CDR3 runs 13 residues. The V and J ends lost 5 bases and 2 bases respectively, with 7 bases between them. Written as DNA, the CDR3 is TGTGCCAGTAGTGTGACTGCCTACAATGAGCAGTTCTTC. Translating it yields CASSVTAYNEQFF.

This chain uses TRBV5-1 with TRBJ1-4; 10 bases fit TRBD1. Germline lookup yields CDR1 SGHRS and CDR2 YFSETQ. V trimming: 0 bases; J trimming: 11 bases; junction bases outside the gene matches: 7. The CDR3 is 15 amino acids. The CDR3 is CASSLGDRGGDKLFF. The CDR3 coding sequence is TGCGCCAGCAGCTTGGGGGACAGGGGAGGCGATAAACTGTTTTTT.

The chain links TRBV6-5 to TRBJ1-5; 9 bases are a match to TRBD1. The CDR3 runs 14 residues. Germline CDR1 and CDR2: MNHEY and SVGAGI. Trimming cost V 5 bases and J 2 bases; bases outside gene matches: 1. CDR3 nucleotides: TGTGCCAGCAGTAGACAGGGGGGCAATCAGCCCCAGCATTTT. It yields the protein CASSRQGGNQPQHF.

The CDR3 sequence is CASSPGGDWDEQFF. The CDR3 region has the DNA TGTGCCAGCAGCCCCGGGGGAGATTGGGATGAGCAGTTCTTC. This chain connects TRBV11-2 to TRBJ2-1, with D perhaps TRBD2 (6 bases). Germline loops: CDR1 SGHAT, CDR2 FQNNGV. V was shortened by 5 bases and J by 8 bases, with 16 bases between the two germline ends. The CDR3 runs to 14 residues. Together with reference TRBV11-2 and TRBJ2-1, the CDR3 gives the full variable domain: EAGVAQSPRYKIIEKRQSVAFWCNPISGHATLYWYQQILGQGPKLLIQFQNNGVVDDSQLPKDRFSAERLKGVDSTLKIQPAKLEDSAVYLCASSPGGDWDEQFFGPGTRLTVL.

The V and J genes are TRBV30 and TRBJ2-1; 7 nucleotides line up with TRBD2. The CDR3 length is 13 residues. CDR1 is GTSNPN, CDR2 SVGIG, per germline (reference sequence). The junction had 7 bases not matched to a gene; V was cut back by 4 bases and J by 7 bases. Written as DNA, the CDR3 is TGTGCCTGGACGGCGGGAGTAAAGAATGAGCAGTTCTTC. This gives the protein CAWTAGVKNEQFF.

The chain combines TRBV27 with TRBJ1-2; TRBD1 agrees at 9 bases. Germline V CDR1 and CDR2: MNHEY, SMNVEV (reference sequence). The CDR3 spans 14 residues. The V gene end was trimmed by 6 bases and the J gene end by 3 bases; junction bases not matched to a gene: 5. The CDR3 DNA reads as TGTGCCAGCAGGCTGACAGGGGGGCACTATGGCTACACCTTC. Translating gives CASRLTGGHYGYTF.

CDR3 sequence reads: CASTKTGGNYNEQFF. The CDR3 nucleotides are TGTGCCAGCACTAAGACAGGGGGCAACTACAATGAGCAGTTCTTC. This chain links TRBV7-6 with TRBJ2-1; 10 bases are shared with TRBD1. The CDR3 is 15 amino acids. Germline V gene data show CDR1 as SGHVS and CDR2 as FNYEAQ. V shed 7 bases and J 3 bases; nucleotides not matched to a gene: 6.

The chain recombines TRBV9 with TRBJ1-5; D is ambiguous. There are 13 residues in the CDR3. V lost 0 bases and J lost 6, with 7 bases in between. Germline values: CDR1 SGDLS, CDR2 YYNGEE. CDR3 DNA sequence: TGTGCCAGCAGCGTAGCTACTATTCAGCCCCAGCATTTT. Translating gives CASSVATIQPQHF.

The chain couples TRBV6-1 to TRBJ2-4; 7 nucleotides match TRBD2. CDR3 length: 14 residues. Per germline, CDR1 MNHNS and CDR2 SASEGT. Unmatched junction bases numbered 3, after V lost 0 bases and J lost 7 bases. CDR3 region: CASSEARTRNIQYF. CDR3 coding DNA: TGTGCCAGCAGTGAAGCTAGGACTAGGAACATTCAGTACTTC.

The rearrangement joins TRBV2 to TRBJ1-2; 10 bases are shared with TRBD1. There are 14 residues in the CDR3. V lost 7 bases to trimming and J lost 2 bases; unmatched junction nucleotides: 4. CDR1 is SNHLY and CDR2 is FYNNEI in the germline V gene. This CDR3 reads CASNLDRGNYGYTF. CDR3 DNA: TGTGCCAGCAACCTGGACAGGGGGAACTATGGCTACACCTTC.

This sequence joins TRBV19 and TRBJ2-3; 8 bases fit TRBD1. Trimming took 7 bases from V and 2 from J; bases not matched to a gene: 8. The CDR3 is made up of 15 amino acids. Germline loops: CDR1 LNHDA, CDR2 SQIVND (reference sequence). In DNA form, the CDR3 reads TGTGCCAGTACGAGGACAGGGCCTAACACAGATACGCAGTATTTT. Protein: CASTRTGPNTDTQYF.

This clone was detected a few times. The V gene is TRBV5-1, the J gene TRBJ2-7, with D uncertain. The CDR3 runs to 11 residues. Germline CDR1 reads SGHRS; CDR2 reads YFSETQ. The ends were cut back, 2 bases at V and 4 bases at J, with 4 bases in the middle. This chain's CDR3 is CASSFGYEQYF. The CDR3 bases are TGCGCCAGCAGCTTCGGTTACGAGCAGTACTTC.

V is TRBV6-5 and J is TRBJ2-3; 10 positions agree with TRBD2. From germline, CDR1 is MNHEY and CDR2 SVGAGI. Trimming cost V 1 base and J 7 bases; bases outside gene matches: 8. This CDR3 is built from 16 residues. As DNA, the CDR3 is TGTGCCAGCAGTTACTTCCCTAGCGGGAGTTGGAATACGCAGTATTTT. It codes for CASSYFPSGSWNTQYF.

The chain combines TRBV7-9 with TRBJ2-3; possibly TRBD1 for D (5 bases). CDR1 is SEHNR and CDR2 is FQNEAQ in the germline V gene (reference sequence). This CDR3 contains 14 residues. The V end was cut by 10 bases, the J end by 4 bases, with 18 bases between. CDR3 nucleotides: TGTGCCATCCCCCGACGAGCAGGGTCAGATACGCAGTATTTT. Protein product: CAIPRRAGSDTQYF.

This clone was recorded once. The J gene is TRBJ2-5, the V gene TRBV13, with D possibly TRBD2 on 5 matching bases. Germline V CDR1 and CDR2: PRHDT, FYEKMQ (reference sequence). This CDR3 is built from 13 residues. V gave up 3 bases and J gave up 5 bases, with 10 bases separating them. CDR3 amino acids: CASSFQRGETQYF. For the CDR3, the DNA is TGTGCCAGCAGCTTCCAGAGAGGGGAGACCCAGTACTTC.

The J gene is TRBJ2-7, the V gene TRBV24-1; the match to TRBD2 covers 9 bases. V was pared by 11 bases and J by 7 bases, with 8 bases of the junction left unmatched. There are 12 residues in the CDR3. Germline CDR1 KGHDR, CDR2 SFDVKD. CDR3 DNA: TGTGCCATCGGAGGTAGCGGGAGTGAGCAGTACTTC. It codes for CAIGGSGSEQYF.

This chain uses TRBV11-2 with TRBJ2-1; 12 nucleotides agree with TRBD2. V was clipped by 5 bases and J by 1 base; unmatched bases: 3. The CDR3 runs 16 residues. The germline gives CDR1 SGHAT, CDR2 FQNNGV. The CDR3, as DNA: TGTGCCAGCAGCCGGACTAGCGGGAATTCCTACAATGAGCAGTTCTTC. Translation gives CASSRTSGNSYNEQFF.

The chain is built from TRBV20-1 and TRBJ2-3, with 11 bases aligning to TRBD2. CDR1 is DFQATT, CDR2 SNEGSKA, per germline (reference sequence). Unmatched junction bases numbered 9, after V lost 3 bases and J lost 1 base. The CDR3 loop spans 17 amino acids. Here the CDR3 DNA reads TGCAGTGCTAGTAGTAGCGGGAGGGCTCGGGGCACAGATACGCAGTATTTT. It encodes CSASSSGRARGTDTQYF.